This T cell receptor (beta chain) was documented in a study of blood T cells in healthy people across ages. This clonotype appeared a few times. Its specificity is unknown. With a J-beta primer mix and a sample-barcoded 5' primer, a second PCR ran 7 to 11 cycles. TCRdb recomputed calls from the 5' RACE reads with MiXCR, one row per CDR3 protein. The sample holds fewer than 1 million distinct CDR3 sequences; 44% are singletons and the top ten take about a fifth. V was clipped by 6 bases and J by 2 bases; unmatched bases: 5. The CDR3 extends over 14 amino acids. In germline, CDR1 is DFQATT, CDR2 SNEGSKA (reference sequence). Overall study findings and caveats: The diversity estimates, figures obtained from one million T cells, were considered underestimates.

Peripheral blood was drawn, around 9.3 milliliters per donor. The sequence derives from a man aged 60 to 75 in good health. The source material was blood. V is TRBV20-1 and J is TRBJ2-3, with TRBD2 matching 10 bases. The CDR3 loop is CSATTSGVTDTQYF. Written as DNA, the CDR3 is TGCAGTGCCACAACTAGCGGGGTCACAGATACGCAGTATTTT.